One and the same sample provided the 29 T cell receptor beta chains below, sequenced in a study of T cell responses to AZD1222 COVID-19 vaccine. Using immunoSEQ multiplex PCR, the repertoire was profiled, and TCRdb retains in-frame clones only, with some absent. The sample records about 85,000 clones, 80% to 90% being singletons. Here the sequenced sample was peripheral blood, taken on day 0 of AZD1222 vaccination. Receptors were obtained from an adult in good health.

The chain combines TRBV30 with TRBJ1-6, with 10 bases that match TRBD1. The CDR3 runs to 14 residues. Trimming at V came to 5 bases and at J to 8 bases, leaving 6 bases not matched to a gene. Germline CDR1 GTSNPN, CDR2 SVGIG (reference sequence). The DNA for the CDR3 is TGTGCCTGGGGGACAGGGGCCTTTGATTCACCCCTCCACTTT. It translates to CAWGTGAFDSPLHF.

This clone was observed once. This chain uses TRBV5-5 with TRBJ2-7, with a tentative D call TRBD1 (5 bases). The ends were cut back, 3 bases at V and 3 bases at J, with 7 bases in the middle. The CDR3 runs to 12 residues. The germline CDR1 and CDR2 sequences are SGHKS and YYEKEE (reference sequence). The CDR3 sequence: CASSSTVYEQYF. The CDR3 coding sequence is TGTGCCAGCAGCTCGACAGTCTACGAGCAGTACTTC.

The chain recombines TRBV7-3 with TRBJ1-3; D not resolved. Germline V gene lookup returns CDR1 SGHTA and CDR2 FQGTGA. V shed 5 bases and J shed 0 bases, with 14 bases lying between them. This CDR3 contains 16 residues. In nucleotides, the CDR3 is TGTGCCAGCAGCCCGAGCCGGGGTTCCTCTGGAAACACCATATATTTT. Translation gives CASSPSRGSSGNTIYF.

The chain employs TRBV19 and TRBJ2-6, with a tentative D call TRBD2 (6 bases). The V gene's germline CDR1 is LNHDA and CDR2 SQIVND (reference sequence). The V gene lost 6 bases and the J gene lost 2 bases, with 17 bases spanning the gap. CDR3 size: 17 residues. The CDR3 loop is CASRLGGGEPGANVLTF. The CDR3 nucleotides are TGTGCCAGTAGACTTGGCGGAGGGGAACCTGGGGCCAACGTCCTGACTTTC. The complete variable domain, with remaining parts taken from reference TRBV19 and TRBJ2-6, reads DGGITQSPKYLFRKEGQNVTLSCEQNLNHDAMYWYRQDPGQGLRLIYYSQIVNDFQKGDIAEGYSVSREKKESFPLTVTSAQKNPTAFYLCASRLGGGEPGANVLTFGAGSRLTVL.

The gene calls are TRBV19 and TRBJ2-5; D is unclear. Germline CDR1 reads LNHDA; CDR2 reads SQIVND (reference sequence). The CDR3 runs 14 residues. V dropped 5 bases and J dropped 1 base, with 11 bases sitting between them. The CDR3 sequence is CASSPRIIQETQYF. The CDR3 region has the DNA TGTGCCAGTAGTCCGCGCATCATCCAAGAGACCCAGTACTTC.

The chain employs TRBV30 and TRBJ2-7; 15 bases agree with TRBD2. Germline loops: CDR1 GTSNPN, CDR2 SVGIG (reference sequence). V shed 8 bases and J 6 bases; nucleotides not matched to a gene: 2. The length of the CDR3 is 12 residues. The CDR3 sequence: CARTSGRGEQYF. The CDR3 DNA is TGTGCCCGGACTAGCGGGAGGGGCGAGCAGTACTTC.

The chain joins TRBV6-4 to TRBJ2-1, with 12 bases that match TRBD2. The ends lost 6 bases at V and 4 bases at J; junction bases unmatched: 10. There are 17 residues in the CDR3. The germline V gene encodes CDR1 MRHNA and CDR2 SNTAGT. CDR3 sequence reads: CASSLTSGRSPYNEQFF. DNA for the CDR3: TGTGCCAGCAGCTTGACTAGCGGGAGATCCCCTTACAATGAGCAGTTCTTC.

J is TRBJ2-1 and V is TRBV5-1; D is possibly TRBD1 (5 bases). The CDR3 consists of 14 residues. CDR1 SGHRS and CDR2 YFSETQ come from the germline V gene. Trimming removed 3 bases from V and 6 bases from J, with 13 bases in between. This CDR3 reads CASSSDSSGNEQFF. The CDR3 DNA reads as TGCGCCAGCAGCTCAGACAGCAGTGGCAATGAGCAGTTCTTC.

This clone was found once. This rearrangement joins TRBV3-1 (or the pseudogene TRBV3-2) to TRBJ2-2; weak D call: TRBD1 (5 bases). Between the trimmed V and J ends, which lost 1 base and 7 bases, there was a span of 16 bases. CDR1 and CDR2 from the germline V gene are LGHDT and YNNKEL (reference sequence). The CDR3 loop spans 16 amino acids. The DNA of the CDR3 is TGTGCCAGCAGCCAAGGGGCTTGGGGCGCGGACGGGGAGCTGTTTTTT. The encoded protein is CASSQGAWGADGELFF.

CDR3: CASSAPGTELNEQFF. The DNA for the CDR3 is TGTGCCAGCAGCGCCCCCGGGACCGAACTCAATGAGCAGTTCTTC. The chain combines TRBV7-2 with TRBJ2-1, with D perhaps being TRBD1 or TRBD2 (5 bases each). V lost 5 bases, J lost 6 bases, and 17 bases lay in between. Germline values: CDR1 SGHTA, CDR2 FQGNSA. This CDR3 is 15 amino acids long. The complete variable domain, with remaining parts taken from reference TRBV7-2 and TRBJ2-1, reads GAGVSQSPSNKVTEKGKDVELRCDPISGHTALYWYRQSLGQGLEFLIYFQGNSAPDKSGLPSDRFSAERTGGSVSTLTIQRTQQEDSAVYLCASSAPGTELNEQFFGPGTRLTVL.

The V call is TRBV9, the J call TRBJ2-3; D is unclear. CDR1 SGDLS and CDR2 YYNGEE come from the germline V gene. V dropped 0 bases and J dropped 1 base, with 9 bases sitting between them. This CDR3 comprises 15 residues. As DNA, the CDR3 is TGTGCCAGCAGCGTAGCTTACTGGGGCACAGATACGCAGTATTTT. Its translation is CASSVAYWGTDTQYF.

This clone was observed a single time. The chain combines TRBV9 with TRBJ1-2; TRBD1 might be the D (6 bases). Trimming pared 3 bases from V and 4 bases from J, leaving 13 bases between. The germline V gene encodes CDR1 SGDLS and CDR2 YYNGEE. The length of the CDR3 is 14 residues. This chain's CDR3 is CASSDRDNGYGYTF. CDR3 bases: TGTGCCAGCAGCGACCGGGACAACGGCTATGGCTACACCTTC.

The genes are TRBV15 and TRBJ2-7; the match to TRBD2 covers 7 bases. From germline, CDR1 is LNHNV and CDR2 YYDKDF (reference sequence). The V segment lost 5 bases and the J segment 4 bases; nucleotides outside the gene matches: 11. The CDR3 contains 15 residues. CDR3 bases: TGTGCCACCAGCTCGCCCGGGAGGCGGGAGTACGAGCAGTACTTC. Translated, it gives CATSSPGRREYEQYF.

Only one count was recorded for this clone. The chain employs TRBV11-3 and TRBJ2-3, with 10 bases matching TRBD2. The junction had 9 bases not matched to a gene; V was cut back by 3 bases and J by 3 bases. From germline, CDR1 is SGHNT and CDR2 YENEEA. This CDR3 region has 17 residues. The CDR3 here is CASSFTGAGGPTDTQYF. The CDR3 nucleotides read TGTGCCAGCAGCTTCACAGGAGCGGGAGGGCCTACAGATACGCAGTATTTT.

The chain carries TRBV28 and TRBJ1-1, with D hard to call. With 7 bases removed from V and 5 bases from J, the gap between germline ends came to 14 bases. The germline CDR1 and CDR2 sequences are MDHEN and SYDVKM. The CDR3 is 13 residues long. The CDR3 is CASTRRWGTEAFF. In DNA form, the CDR3 reads TGTGCCAGCACACGGAGGTGGGGAACTGAAGCTTTCTTT.

J is TRBJ2-3 and V is TRBV7-3; TRBD2 is a possible D gene (6 bases). CDR1 SGHTA and CDR2 FQGTGA come from the germline V gene. V was shortened by 5 bases and J by 4 bases, with 16 bases between the two germline ends. This CDR3 contains 15 residues. The CDR3 region is CASSPRGMNADTQYF. In DNA form, the CDR3 reads TGTGCCAGCAGCCCACGGGGGATGAACGCAGATACGCAGTATTTT.

The chain is built from TRBV6-2 or TRBV6-3 and TRBJ2-7; D may be TRBD1 (5 bases). The CDR3 loop spans 15 amino acids. The germline V gene encodes CDR1 MNHEY and CDR2 SVGEGT. V lost 2 bases, J lost 0 bases, and 11 bases lay in between. CDR3 region: CASSYDSSSSYEQYF. The CDR3 region has the DNA TGTGCCAGCAGTTACGACAGTTCAAGCTCCTACGAGCAGTACTTC.

The chain combines TRBV7-9 with TRBJ2-7, with 7 positions matching TRBD2. The V and J ends lost 5 bases and 5 bases, in that order; junction bases with no gene match: 9. Germline CDR1 and CDR2: SEHNR and FQNEAQ (reference sequence). This CDR3 comprises 14 residues. The CDR3 region is CASSPMAGVNEQYF. For the CDR3, the DNA is TGTGCCAGCAGCCCGATGGCGGGGGTGAACGAGCAGTACTTC.

J is TRBJ2-7 and V is TRBV5-1; D is ambiguous. The germline CDR1 and CDR2 sequences are SGHRS and YFSETQ. The CDR3 totals 12 residues. The ends were cut back, 0 bases at V and 7 bases at J, with 8 bases in the middle. CDR3 residues: CASSLESSEQYF. CDR3 DNA: TGCGCCAGCAGCTTGGAATCCTCGGAGCAGTACTTC.

This clone was counted only a few times. The chain employs TRBV7-2 and TRBJ1-4, with D tentatively TRBD1 (5 bases). Trimming pared 1 base from V and 3 bases from J, leaving 18 bases between. In germline, CDR1 is SGHTA, CDR2 FQGNSA. The CDR3 runs to 18 residues. This CDR3 reads CASSLETIYGGANEKLFF. Here the CDR3 DNA reads TGTGCCAGCAGCTTAGAGACCATTTACGGGGGAGCTAATGAAAAACTGTTTTTT.

In DNA, the CDR3 is TGTGCCAGCAGTGACACAGGGATTACACTAGCGGCCACAGATACGCAGTATTTT. Translating gives CASSDTGITLAATDTQYF. The chain has TRBV6-1 and TRBJ2-3; 8 nucleotides align to TRBD2. This CDR3 has 18 residues. J was trimmed by 2 bases and V by 3 bases; bases with no gene match: 13. CDR1 is MNHNS and CDR2 is SASEGT in the germline V gene.

A few counts support this clone. The V call is TRBV28, the J call TRBJ1-1; TRBD1 might be the D (6 bases). V gave up 4 bases and J gave up 1 base, with 13 bases separating them. The length of the CDR3 is 15 residues. Per germline, CDR1 MDHEN and CDR2 SYDVKM. CDR3 in DNA: TGTGCCAGCAGTTCCTTGACAGGCTCGAACACTGAAGCTTTCTTT. Protein product: CASSSLTGSNTEAFF.

The V call is TRBV7-8, the J call TRBJ2-1; 7 bases agree with TRBD2. The germline V gene has CDR1 SGHVS and CDR2 FQNEAQ. The V gene end was trimmed by 7 bases and the J gene end by 6 bases; junction bases not matched to a gene: 12. The CDR3 contains 15 residues. CDR3 nucleotide sequence: TGTGCCAGCACCACCCGGTGGCGGGAGCGCAATGAGCAGTTCTTC. Translated, it gives CASTTRWRERNEQFF. Complete variable domain (other parts from reference TRBV7-8 and TRBJ2-1): GAGVSQSPRYKVAKRGQDVALRCDPISGHVSLFWYQQALGQGPEFLTYFQNEAQLDKSGLPSDRFFAERPEGSVSTLKIQRTQQEDSAVYLCASTTRWRERNEQFFGPGTRLTVL.

This clone has a single count. The chain couples TRBV7-7 to TRBJ2-1; 16 bases align to TRBD2. The germline gives CDR1 SSHAT, CDR2 FNYEAQ (reference sequence). The CDR3 is 15 residues long. J was trimmed by 8 bases and V by 4 bases; bases with no gene match: 2. CDR3 sequence reads: CASSSGLAGGHEQFF. CDR3 in DNA: TGTGCCAGCAGCTCGGGACTAGCGGGAGGGCATGAGCAGTTCTTC.

The genes are TRBV28 and TRBJ2-3; weak D call: TRBD2 (6 bases). CDR1 and CDR2 from the germline V gene are MDHEN and SYDVKM. This CDR3 region has 15 residues. The V end lost 6 bases, the J end lost 0 bases, and 13 bases lay between the germline ends. The CDR3 reads CASSPGSGSTDTQYF. The CDR3 nucleotides read TGTGCCAGCAGCCCCGGGAGCGGGAGCACAGATACGCAGTATTTT. Looking up the rest from reference TRBV28 and TRBJ2-3 gives the full variable domain: DVKVTQSSRYLVKRTGEKVFLECVQDMDHENMFWYRQDPGLGLRLIYFSYDVKMKEKGDIPEGYSVSREKKERFSLILESASTNQTSMYLCASSPGSGSTDTQYFGPGTRLTVL.

The chain recombines TRBV5-8 with TRBJ1-5, with TRBD1 matching over 8 bases. V lost 2 bases to trimming and J lost 3 bases; unmatched junction nucleotides: 4. The CDR3 has 15 residues. Germline CDR1 SGHTS, CDR2 YDEGEE. CDR3 in amino acids: CASSLEDRDNQPQHF. The CDR3 nucleotides read TGTGCCAGCAGCTTAGAGGACAGGGACAATCAGCCCCAGCATTTT. The full variable domain, with the rest looked up from reference TRBV5-8 and TRBJ1-5, is EAGVTQSPTHLIKTRGQQATLRCSPISGHTSVYWYQQALGLGLQFLLWYDEGEERNRGNFPPRFSGRQFPNYSSELNVNALELEDSALYLCASSLEDRDNQPQHFGDGTRLSIL.

Only a few counts were recorded for this clone. The chain carries TRBV6-5 and TRBJ1-5; 8 bases map to TRBD1. V was pared by 5 bases and J by 1 base, with 1 base of the junction left unmatched. Looked up from germline, CDR1 is MNHEY and CDR2 is SVGAGI. CDR3 size: 14 residues. The CDR3 reads CASSRDRSNQPQHF. For the CDR3, the DNA is TGTGCCAGCAGTCGGGACAGGAGCAATCAGCCCCAGCATTTT.

The V and J genes are TRBV28 and TRBJ2-7; 9 positions agree with TRBD1. The length of the CDR3 is 16 residues. V was clipped by 3 bases and J by 9 bases; unmatched bases: 15. CDR1 and CDR2 (germline): MDHEN, SYDVKM. The CDR3 nucleotides read TGTGCCAGCAGTTTGGTAGTAGCAGGGACAGGGTATGGGCAGTACTTC. Its protein is CASSLVVAGTGYGQYF. Supplemented by reference TRBV28 and TRBJ2-7, the full variable domain reads DVKVTQSSRYLVKRTGEKVFLECVQDMDHENMFWYRQDPGLGLRLIYFSYDVKMKEKGDIPEGYSVSREKKERFSLILESASTNQTSMYLCASSLVVAGTGYGQYFGPGTRLTVT.

V gene TRBV28 combines with J gene TRBJ2-7; a possible D gene is TRBD1 (6 bases). Germline-derived CDR1 and CDR2 are MDHEN and SYDVKM. V was shortened by 10 bases and J by 2 bases, with 12 bases between the two germline ends. The CDR3 covers 12 residues. The DNA of the CDR3 is TGTGCCACCAGGGGCCAAACCTACGAGCAGTACTTC. It specifies CATRGQTYEQYF.